This TCR beta chain was captured by sequencing in a study of Ad26.COV2.S vaccination and SARS-CoV-2 variants. As for treatment: approximately 18 received Ad26.COV2.S at low or high dose, single or two shots; roughly five received placebo; per-sample allocation not given. Collection of the samples took place on day 63 after the first injection of vaccine or placebo. Cohort 1b enrolled adults aged 18-55 years in Boston. Using immunoSEQ multiplex PCR, the repertoire was profiled, and TCRdb retains in-frame clones only, with some absent. This table has roughly 350,000 clones, around nine tenths appearing once. The material was peripheral blood, obtained in a trial of Ad26.COV2.S vaccine versus placebo. The TCR sequence derives from a person between 18 and 60 years old who received the Ad26.COV2.S COVID-19 vaccine or a placebo.

The CDR3 spells CASSYWDSTDTQYF. As DNA, the CDR3 is TGTGCCAGCAGTTACTGGGATAGCACAGATACGCAGTATTTT. The V gene is TRBV6-5, the J gene TRBJ2-3; D call uncertain. V was shortened by 1 base and J by 0 bases, with 5 bases between the two germline ends. This CDR3 region has 14 residues. In germline, CDR1 is MNHEY, CDR2 SVGAGI.